This T cell receptor beta chain stems from a study of cytomegalovirus exposure and HLA in healthy donors. Study summary: Membership in the Caucasian-associated ancestry cluster was found for 81% of roughly 400 genotyped donors.

The PCR had 60 Vbeta and 13 Jbeta primers. Measured with immunoSEQ multiplex PCR; TCRdb has only the in-frame clones, and not every one. In total, the table holds 70,000 or so clones. The germline gives CDR1 SGDLS, CDR2 YYNGEE. CDR3 size: 14 residues. Broader study findings: There were about 160 TCR beta chains listed as cytomegalovirus-associated. Reports described diagnosis of cytomegalovirus status by the classifier as highly specific and sensitive.

About this clone itself: The antigen remains unidentified. Germline and junction disagree at one end, which may indicate a read error.

This receptor was obtained from a middle-aged man in good health and CMV-seronegative. Sequenced material: PBMCs. The chain couples TRBV9 to TRBJ2-1, with a tentative D call TRBD2 (5 bases). CDR3 bases: TGTGCCAGCAGCGCGACCCTTTTAGCGTCGGCCCAACTCTTC. The encoded protein is CASSATLLASAQLF.